The 25 T cell receptor beta chains below all came from one sample that was sequenced in a study of blood T cell repertoires in COVID-19. Data came from immunoSEQ multiplex PCR; TCRdb stores just in-frame clones and leaves some out. The table lists some 320,000 clones, roughly 89% of them singletons. Sequences were obtained from PBMCs or T cells enriched from blood (not recorded which). Source of these receptors: a woman aged 45 to 65 who had been exposed to COVID-19.

The V call is TRBV7-2, the J call TRBJ2-1; maybe TRBD1 (6 bases). CDR1 and CDR2 (germline): SGHTA, FQGNSA. Trimming cost V 2 bases and J 10 bases, with 15 bases left between them. The CDR3 is 14 residues long. CDR3 amino acids: CASSLSGQPLEQFF. The CDR3, as DNA: TGTGCCAGCAGCTTATCAGGACAGCCTTTGGAGCAGTTCTTC.

This clone was counted only a few times. The chain links TRBV19 to TRBJ2-2, with a possible D match to TRBD1 (6 bases). The CDR3 sequence is 15 residues long. Germline assignment: CDR1 LNHDA and CDR2 SQIVND (reference sequence). Trimming took 7 bases from V and 2 from J, leaving 14 bases between them. For the CDR3, the DNA is TGTGCCAGTACCATAGGGACAACCAACACCGGGGAGCTGTTTTTT. This encodes CASTIGTTNTGELFF.

Here the CDR3 reads CASSQTPGVAKNIQYF. CDR3 sequence (DNA): TGTGCCAGCTCCCAAACGCCGGGGGTAGCCAAAAACATTCAGTACTTC. The chain carries TRBV18 and TRBJ2-4; TRBD2 might be the D (6 bases). Trimming took off 6 bases at V and 0 bases at J, with 15 bases between the two ends. The CDR3 extends over 16 amino acids. Germline V lookup: CDR1 KGHSH, CDR2 LQKENI.

This chain connects TRBV27 to TRBJ2-1; the match to TRBD1 covers 10 bases. Looked up from germline, CDR1 is MNHEY and CDR2 is SMNVEV (reference sequence). The length of the CDR3 is 14 residues. Trimming took 2 bases from V and 8 from J; bases not matched to a gene: 3. The CDR3 protein is CASSLGTGAHEQFF. CDR3 sequence (DNA): TGTGCCAGCAGTTTAGGGACAGGGGCCCATGAGCAGTTCTTC.

The V gene is TRBV29-1, the J gene TRBJ1-2; 12 nucleotides line up with TRBD1. Per germline, CDR1 SQVTM and CDR2 ANQGSEA. J gave up 3 bases and V 3 bases, and 11 bases lay outside the gene matches. The CDR3 runs 17 residues. CDR3: CSVDSRDRGQQDYGYTF. The CDR3, as DNA: TGCAGCGTTGACTCCCGGGACAGGGGGCAGCAGGACTATGGCTACACCTTC.

The CDR3 here is CASSSPGSSTDTQYF. For the CDR3, the DNA is TGTGCCAGCAGCTCCCCGGGATCCAGCACAGATACGCAGTATTTT. V gene TRBV11-3 combines with J gene TRBJ2-3; D perhaps matches TRBD2 (5 bases). Germline CDR1 SGHNT, CDR2 YENEEA. This CDR3 has 15 residues. The V end was cut by 4 bases, the J end by 0 bases, with 11 bases between.

V gene TRBV30 combines with J gene TRBJ2-6; D ambiguous. Trimming cost V 5 bases and J 4 bases, with 6 bases left between them. This CDR3 has 12 amino acids. Looked up from germline, CDR1 is GTSNPN and CDR2 is SVGIG (reference sequence). The CDR3: CAWSLGANVLTF. CDR3 nucleotide sequence: TGTGCCTGGTCTCTGGGGGCCAACGTCCTGACTTTC.

V usage is TRBV2 and J usage is TRBJ1-4; 7 nucleotides agree with TRBD1. J lost 3 bases, V lost 5 bases, and 6 bases had no gene match. The CDR3 totals 15 residues. Germline V gene sequence: CDR1 SNHLY, CDR2 FYNNEI. CDR3 protein: CASSLTGLPNEKLFF. CDR3 DNA sequence: TGTGCCAGCAGTTTGACAGGGCTTCCTAATGAAAAACTGTTTTTT. The whole variable domain, remainder taken from reference TRBV2 and TRBJ1-4, is EPEVTQTPSHQVTQMGQEVILRCVPISNHLYFYWYRQILGQKVEFLVSFYNNEISEKSEIFDDQFSVERPDGSNFTLKIRSTKLEDSAMYFCASSLTGLPNEKLFFGSGTQLSVL.

The J gene is TRBJ1-4, the V gene TRBV5-5; no firm D call. The CDR3 length is 13 residues. The germline CDR1 and CDR2 sequences are SGHKS and YYEKEE (reference sequence). V dropped 5 bases and J dropped 5 bases, with 10 bases sitting between them. The chain's CDR3 is CASSQALNEKLFF. The CDR3 DNA is TGTGCCAGCAGTCAGGCCCTCAATGAAAAACTGTTTTTT.

The V and J genes are TRBV3-1 (or the pseudogene TRBV3-2) and TRBJ2-2, with TRBD2 matching 8 bases. This CDR3 spans 19 amino acids. V lost 4 bases and J lost 1; bases outside the gene matches: 14. Germline V gene data show CDR1 as LGHDT and CDR2 as YNNKEL (reference sequence). The CDR3: CASSRTTGRGAVNTGELFF. The CDR3 region has the DNA TGTGCCAGCAGCCGAACGACTGGGCGGGGGGCCGTGAACACCGGGGAGCTGTTTTTT.

This clone came up once. The chain joins TRBV4-1 to TRBJ1-3; 8 nucleotides line up with TRBD1. Trimming took 1 base from V and 0 from J; bases not matched to a gene: 5. The CDR3 contains 17 residues. CDR1 is MGHRA and CDR2 is YSYEKL in the germline V gene. The DNA of the CDR3 is TGCGCCAGCAGCCAAGTTGAGACAGGGGTCTCTGGAAACACCATATATTTT. This gives the protein CASSQVETGVSGNTIYF.

This chain links TRBV7-6 with TRBJ2-4, with D perhaps TRBD2 (5 bases). Germline V gene lookup returns CDR1 SGHVS and CDR2 FNYEAQ. V shed 5 bases and J shed 5 bases, with 13 bases lying between them. This CDR3 has 14 residues. CDR3 bases: TGTGCCAGCAGCCCCGGGATCGGGGAAAACATTCAGTACTTC. Translation gives CASSPGIGENIQYF.

The chain employs TRBV2 and TRBJ2-1; D is ambiguous. There are 15 residues in the CDR3. V was cut by 4 bases and J by 8 bases, with 18 bases left in between. Per germline, CDR1 SNHLY and CDR2 FYNNEI. Written as DNA, the CDR3 is TGTGCCAGCAGTGTAGAACAGATCATTACCCATGAGCAGTTCTTC. As protein: CASSVEQIITHEQFF. The full variable domain, its missing parts supplied by reference TRBV2 and TRBJ2-1, is EPEVTQTPSHQVTQMGQEVILRCVPISNHLYFYWYRQILGQKVEFLVSFYNNEISEKSEIFDDQFSVERPDGSNFTLKIRSTKLEDSAMYFCASSVEQIITHEQFFGPGTRLTVL.

The chain is built from TRBV25-1 and TRBJ2-5; 9 bases map to TRBD1. Germline CDR1 and CDR2: MGHDK and SYGVNS. Unmatched junction bases numbered 8, after V lost 4 bases and J lost 5 bases. The CDR3 is made up of 15 amino acids. CDR3 in DNA: TGTGCCAGCAGTGGGCGGACAGGGGCGGGGGAGACCCAGTACTTC. Its translation is CASSGRTGAGETQYF.

The rearrangement joins TRBV27 to TRBJ2-1; D perhaps matches TRBD2 (7 bases). Trimming cost V 4 bases and J 3 bases, with 22 bases left between them. Germline V gene lookup returns CDR1 MNHEY and CDR2 SMNVEV (reference sequence). This CDR3 has 18 amino acids. The CDR3 coding sequence is TGTGCCAGCAGTTCCCCGACTATGAGGGGGGAGGGCTACAATGAGCAGTTCTTC. Its protein is CASSSPTMRGEGYNEQFF.

This chain joins TRBV10-2 and TRBJ1-1; 9 nucleotides align to TRBD1. The CDR3 runs to 14 residues. V lost 7 bases to trimming and J lost 1 base; unmatched junction nucleotides: 4. The V gene's germline CDR1 is WSHSY and CDR2 SAAADI. The DNA for the CDR3 is TGCGCCAGCATTCTGGACAGGGGGAACACTGAAGCTTTCTTT. Translating it yields CASILDRGNTEAFF.

This sequence joins TRBV20-1 and TRBJ2-7, with TRBD1 identical over 9 bases. After removal of 3 bases from V and 4 bases from J, the junction contained 22 bases not matched to a gene. The CDR3 is 19 residues long. The V gene's germline CDR1 is DFQATT and CDR2 SNEGSKA (reference sequence). The DNA for the CDR3 is TGCAGTGCTAGTAAGATTGGAGGGACAGGGTTTACGAATCGGTACGAGCAGTACTTC. This encodes CSASKIGGTGFTNRYEQYF.

The rearrangement joins TRBV4-1 to TRBJ2-7; 11 bases map to TRBD1. CDR1 MGHRA and CDR2 YSYEKL come from the germline V gene. This CDR3 has 18 residues. The V segment lost 0 bases and the J segment 2 bases; nucleotides outside the gene matches: 9. The CDR3 spells CASSQDLGLGQGAYEQYF. Here the CDR3 DNA reads TGCGCCAGCAGCCAAGATCTAGGTTTGGGACAGGGGGCCTACGAGCAGTACTTC.

Remarks on this clone: The same CDR3 is also encoded by other DNA sequences in this sample. The chain uses TRBV18 and TRBJ1-5; D unresolved. Germline CDR1 reads KGHSH; CDR2 reads LQKENI. V dropped 3 bases and J dropped 0 bases, with 6 bases sitting between them. CDR3 size: 14 residues. The CDR3 nucleotides read TGTGCCAGCTCACCCCAGGATAGCAATCAGCCCCAGCATTTT. Translation: CASSPQDSNQPQHF.

This clone was detected once. The chain couples TRBV6-5 to TRBJ1-3; D call uncertain. The CDR3 spans 12 residues. Germline CDR1 MNHEY, CDR2 SVGAGI. The V gene lost 6 bases and the J gene lost 6 bases, with 9 bases spanning the gap. In nucleotides, the CDR3 is TGTGCCAGCAGCCCCCAGGAAAACACCATATATTTT. It yields the protein CASSPQENTIYF.

V is TRBV15 and J is TRBJ1-5, with 7 positions matching TRBD1. There are 14 residues in the CDR3. The germline V gene encodes CDR1 LNHNV and CDR2 YYDKDF (reference sequence). The V and J ends lost 3 bases and 6 bases, in that order; junction bases with no gene match: 5. The CDR3 DNA sequence: TGTGCCACCAGCAGCAGGGGGTTAAGTCAGCCCCAGCATTTT. Its translation: CATSSRGLSQPQHF.

This sequence joins TRBV28 and TRBJ1-2; D perhaps matches TRBD1 (6 bases). V lost 5 bases and J 3 bases, leaving 16 bases between the germline ends. This CDR3 comprises 15 residues. Germline-derived CDR1 and CDR2 are MDHEN and SYDVKM. The CDR3 sequence is CASSQGGGMDYGYTF. The CDR3 DNA sequence: TGTGCCAGCAGTCAAGGGGGGGGTATGGACTATGGCTACACCTTC.

This clone was seen only once. The chain couples TRBV30 to TRBJ1-3; D is unclear. V gave up 0 bases and J gave up 4 bases, with 13 bases separating them. Germline V CDR1 and CDR2: GTSNPN, SVGIG (reference sequence). CDR3 length: 15 amino acids. The CDR3 spells CAWSVQRGSGNTIYF. The CDR3, as DNA: TGTGCCTGGAGTGTACAGCGGGGTTCCGGAAACACCATATATTTT.

The genes are TRBV28 and TRBJ2-5; D unresolved. This CDR3 comprises 11 residues. The germline V gene has CDR1 MDHEN and CDR2 SYDVKM. With 6 bases removed from V and 1 base from J, the gap between germline ends came to 3 bases. CDR3 coding DNA: TGTGCCAGCAGGGCCCAAGAGACCCAGTACTTC. It yields the protein CASRAQETQYF.

This rearrangement joins TRBV5-5 to TRBJ1-5, with 8 nucleotides matching TRBD1. Per the germline V gene, CDR1 is SGHKS and CDR2 is YYEKEE (reference sequence). Losses at the gene ends were 4 bases for V and 4 bases for J; bases not matched to a gene: 4. The CDR3 extends over 14 amino acids. The CDR3 DNA is TGTGCCAGCAGCGTCGACAGGGGAAATCAGCCCCAGCATTTT. Translating it yields CASSVDRGNQPQHF.